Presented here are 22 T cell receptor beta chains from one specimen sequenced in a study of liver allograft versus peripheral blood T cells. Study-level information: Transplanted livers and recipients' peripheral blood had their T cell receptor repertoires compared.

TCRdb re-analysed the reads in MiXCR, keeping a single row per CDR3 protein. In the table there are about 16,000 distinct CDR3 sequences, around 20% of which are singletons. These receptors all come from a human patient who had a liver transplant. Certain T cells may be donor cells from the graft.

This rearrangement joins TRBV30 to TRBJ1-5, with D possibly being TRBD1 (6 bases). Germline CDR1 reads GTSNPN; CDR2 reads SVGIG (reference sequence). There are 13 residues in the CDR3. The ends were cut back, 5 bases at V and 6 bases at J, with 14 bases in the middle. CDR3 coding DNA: TGTGCCTGGGGGGACATCCAGGGTCAGCCCCAGCATTTT. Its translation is CAWGDIQGQPQHF.

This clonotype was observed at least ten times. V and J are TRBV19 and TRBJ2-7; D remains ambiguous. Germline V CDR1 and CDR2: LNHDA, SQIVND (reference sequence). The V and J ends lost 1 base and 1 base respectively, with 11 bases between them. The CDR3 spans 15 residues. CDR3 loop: CASSIAALPSYEQYF. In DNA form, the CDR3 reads TGTGCCAGTAGTATAGCCGCTCTACCTTCCTACGAGCAGTACTTC.

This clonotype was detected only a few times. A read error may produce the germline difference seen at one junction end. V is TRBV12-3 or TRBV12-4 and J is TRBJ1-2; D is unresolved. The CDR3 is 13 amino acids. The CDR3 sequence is CASSLGSVGRPSF. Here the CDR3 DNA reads TGTGCCAGCAGTTTAGGATCGGTCGGAAGGCCCTCCTTC.

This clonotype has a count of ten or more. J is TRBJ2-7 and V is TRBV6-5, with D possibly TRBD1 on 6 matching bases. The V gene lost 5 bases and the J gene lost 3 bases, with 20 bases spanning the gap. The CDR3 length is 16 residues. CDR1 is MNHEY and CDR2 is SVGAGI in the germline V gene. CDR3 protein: CASSAPPGAGGYEQYF. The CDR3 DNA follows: TGTGCCAGCAGTGCGCCTCCAGGGGCTGGGGGCTACGAGCAGTACTTC.

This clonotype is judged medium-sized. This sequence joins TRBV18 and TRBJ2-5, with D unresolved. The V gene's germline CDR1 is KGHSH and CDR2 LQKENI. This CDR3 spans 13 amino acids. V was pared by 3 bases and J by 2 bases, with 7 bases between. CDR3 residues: CASSPIHQETQYF. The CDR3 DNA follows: TGTGCCAGCTCACCGATCCATCAAGAGACCCAGTACTTC.

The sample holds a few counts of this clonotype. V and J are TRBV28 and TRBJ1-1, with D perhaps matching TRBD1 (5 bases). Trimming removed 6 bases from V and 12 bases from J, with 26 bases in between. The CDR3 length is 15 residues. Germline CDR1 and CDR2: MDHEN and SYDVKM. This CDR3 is CASSQIKGAKPVSFF. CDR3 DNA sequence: TGTGCCAGCAGCCAAATCAAAGGGGCAAAACCCGTATCTTTCTTT.

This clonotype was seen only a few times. CDR3 nucleotide sequence: TGTGCCAGCAGCGAGTCTTGGTCTGGAAACACCATATATTTT. Protein: CASSESWSGNTIYF. This chain joins TRBV9 and TRBJ1-3; D not resolved. The CDR3 runs to 14 residues. The germline CDR1 and CDR2 sequences are SGDLS and YYNGEE. The V gene lost 3 bases and the J gene lost 1 base, with 8 bases spanning the gap.

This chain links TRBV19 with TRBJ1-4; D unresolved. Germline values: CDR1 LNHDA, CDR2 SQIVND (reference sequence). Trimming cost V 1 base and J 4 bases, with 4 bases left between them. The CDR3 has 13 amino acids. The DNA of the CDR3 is TGTGCCAGTAGTATAGGCAGTAATGAAAAACTGTTTTTT. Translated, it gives CASSIGSNEKLFF.

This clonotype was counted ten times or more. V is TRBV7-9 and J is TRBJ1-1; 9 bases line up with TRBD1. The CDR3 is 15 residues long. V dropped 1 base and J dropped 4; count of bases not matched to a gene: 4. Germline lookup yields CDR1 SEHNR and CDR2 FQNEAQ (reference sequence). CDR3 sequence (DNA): TGTGCCAGCAGCTTAGAAGGGGACAGGGCCACTGAAGCTTTCTTT. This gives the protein CASSLEGDRATEAFF. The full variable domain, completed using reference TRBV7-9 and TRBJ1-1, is DTGVSQNPRHKITKRGQNVTFRCDPISEHNRLYWYRQTLGQGPEFLTYFQNEAQLEKSRLLSDRFSAERPKGSFSTLEIQRTEQGDSAMYLCASSLEGDRATEAFFGQGTRLTVV.

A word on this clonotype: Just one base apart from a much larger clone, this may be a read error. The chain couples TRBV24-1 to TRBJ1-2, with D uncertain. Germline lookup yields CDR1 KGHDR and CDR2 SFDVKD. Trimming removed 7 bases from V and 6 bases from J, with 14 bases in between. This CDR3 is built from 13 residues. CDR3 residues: CATSPGRVNGYTF. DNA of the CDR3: TGTGCCACCAGCCCGGGTCGGGTGAATGGCTACACCTTC.

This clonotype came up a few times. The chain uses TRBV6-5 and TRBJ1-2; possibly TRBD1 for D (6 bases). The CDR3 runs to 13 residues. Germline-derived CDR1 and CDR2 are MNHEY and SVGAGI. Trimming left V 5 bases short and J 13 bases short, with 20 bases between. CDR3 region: CASSRSGGLGFTF. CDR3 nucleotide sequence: TGTGCCAGCAGTCGATCCGGGGGGCTGGGATTCACCTTC.

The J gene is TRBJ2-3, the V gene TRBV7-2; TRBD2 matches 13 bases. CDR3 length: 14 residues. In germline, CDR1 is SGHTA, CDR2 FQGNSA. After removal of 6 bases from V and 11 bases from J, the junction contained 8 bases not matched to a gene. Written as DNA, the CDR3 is TGTGCCAGCAGACTAGCGGGGGGGCCTCCCGGGCAGTATTTT. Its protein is CASRLAGGPPGQYF.

CDR3 sequence: CASSYSLWDQPQHF. The CDR3 coding sequence is TGTGCCAGCAGTTACTCGTTGTGGGATCAGCCCCAGCATTTT. This chain connects TRBV6-5 to TRBJ1-5; D gene unclear. With 0 bases removed from V and 5 bases from J, the gap between germline ends came to 8 bases. Germline CDR1 reads MNHEY; CDR2 reads SVGAGI. CDR3 size: 14 residues.

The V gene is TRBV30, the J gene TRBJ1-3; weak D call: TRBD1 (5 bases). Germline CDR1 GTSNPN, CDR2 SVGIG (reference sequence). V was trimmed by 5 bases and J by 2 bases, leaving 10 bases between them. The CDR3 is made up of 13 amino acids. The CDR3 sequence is CAWDRGTGNTIYF. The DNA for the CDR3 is TGTGCCTGGGACAGAGGGACTGGAAACACCATATATTTT.

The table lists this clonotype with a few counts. In nucleotides, the CDR3 is TGTGCCAGCAGATCGACTAGCGGGAGTGTCGATGAGCAGTTCTTC. Its translation: CASRSTSGSVDEQFF. The chain combines TRBV28 with TRBJ2-1; 12 bases match TRBD2. CDR1 and CDR2 (germline): MDHEN, SYDVKM. V lost 6 bases, J lost 8 bases, and 8 bases stayed unmatched. The CDR3 loop spans 15 amino acids.

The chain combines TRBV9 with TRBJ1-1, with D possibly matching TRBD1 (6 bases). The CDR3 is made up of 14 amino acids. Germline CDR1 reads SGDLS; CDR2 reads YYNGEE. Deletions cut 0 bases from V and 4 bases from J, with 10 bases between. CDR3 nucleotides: TGTGCCAGCAGCGTAGATCCGGGGGCCACTGAAGCTTTCTTT. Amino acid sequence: CASSVDPGATEAFF. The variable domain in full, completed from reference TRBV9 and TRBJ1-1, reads DSGVTQTPKHLITATGQRVTLRCSPRSGDLSVYWYQQSLDQGLQFLIQYYNGEERAKGNILERFSAQQFPDLHSELNLSSLELGDSALYFCASSVDPGATEAFFGQGTRLTVV.

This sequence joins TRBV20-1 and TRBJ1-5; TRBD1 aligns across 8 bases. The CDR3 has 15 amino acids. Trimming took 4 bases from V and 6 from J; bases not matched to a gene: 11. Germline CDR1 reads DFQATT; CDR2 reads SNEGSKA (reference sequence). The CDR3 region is CSATVGQERSQPQHF. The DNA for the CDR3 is TGCAGTGCTACGGTGGGACAGGAGCGAAGTCAGCCCCAGCATTTT.

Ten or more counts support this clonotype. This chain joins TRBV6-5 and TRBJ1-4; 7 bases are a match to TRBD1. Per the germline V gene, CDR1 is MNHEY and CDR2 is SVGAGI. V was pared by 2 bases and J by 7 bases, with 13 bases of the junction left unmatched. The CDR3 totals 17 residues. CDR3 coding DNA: TGTGCCAGCAGTTACCGGCCGACAGGGCCAAGGGGTGAAAAACTGTTTTTT. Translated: CASSYRPTGPRGEKLFF.

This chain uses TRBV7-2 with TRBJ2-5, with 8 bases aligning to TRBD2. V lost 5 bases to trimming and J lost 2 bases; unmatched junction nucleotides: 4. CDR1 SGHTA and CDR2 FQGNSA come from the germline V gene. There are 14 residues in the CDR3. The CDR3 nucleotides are TGTGCCAGCAGCGCGGGAGGACGGCAAGAGACCCAGTACTTC. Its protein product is CASSAGGRQETQYF.

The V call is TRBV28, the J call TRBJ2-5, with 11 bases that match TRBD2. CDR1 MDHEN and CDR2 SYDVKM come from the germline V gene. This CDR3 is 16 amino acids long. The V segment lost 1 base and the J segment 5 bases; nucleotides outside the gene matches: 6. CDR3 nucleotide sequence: TGTGCCAGCAGTTTATCGGCTAGCGGGGGGCATGAGACCCAGTACTTC. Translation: CASSLSASGGHETQYF.

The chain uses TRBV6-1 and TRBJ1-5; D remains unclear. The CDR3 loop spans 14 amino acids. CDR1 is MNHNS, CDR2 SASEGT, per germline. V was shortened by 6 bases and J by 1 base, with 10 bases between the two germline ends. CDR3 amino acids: CASSPSGSNQPQHF. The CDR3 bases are TGTGCCAGCAGCCCCTCGGGGAGCAATCAGCCCCAGCATTTT.

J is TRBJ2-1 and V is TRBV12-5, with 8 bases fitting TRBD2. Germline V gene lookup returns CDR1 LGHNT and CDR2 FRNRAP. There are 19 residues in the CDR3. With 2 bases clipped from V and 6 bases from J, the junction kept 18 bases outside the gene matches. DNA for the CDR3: TGTGCTAGTGGTTTGTTCCCGCCTGGCTTAGCGGGAAGGTTCAATGAGCAGTTCTTC. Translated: CASGLFPPGLAGRFNEQFF.